This T cell receptor beta chain stems from a study of T-cell reconstitution after alpha-beta-depleted transplantation in children. This clonotype was picked up many times. Its specificity is not known. V was pared by 6 bases and J by 0 bases, with 12 bases of the junction left unmatched. Germline V lookup: CDR1 SQVTM, CDR2 ANQGSEA. The CDR3 consists of 18 residues. A library of TCRbeta sequences, prepared with unique molecular identifiers, was generated. TCRdb re-called the PCR reads through MiXCR, storing one row per CDR3 protein. The table has hundreds of thousands of distinct CDR3 sequences, around 10% seen once. Whole-study results and caveats: As was reported, about two months after transplant, alpha-beta T cells came from several hundred expanded graft clones. By one year post-transplant, T-cell counts and diversity largely arose from T cells that were newly produced. Surviving recipient cells, namely T cells and thymic progenitors, were the source of high day-60 TCRbeta diversity in some patients.

The sequences come from peripheral blood, collected 180 days after TCRalphabeta/CD19-depleted stem cell transplant. This sequence joins TRBV29-1 and TRBJ2-6; 9 bases line up with TRBD1. The source of this sequence is a male patient aged 2 to 9 who had a stem cell transplant for chronic granulomatous disease, so the T cells may come from the graft donor. DNA for the CDR3: TGCAGCGTGGGGGGTCCCGGGACAGGGTACTCTGGGGCCAACGTCCTGACTTTC. Translating gives CSVGGPGTGYSGANVLTF. The full variable domain, completed using reference TRBV29-1 and TRBJ2-6, is SAVISQKPSRDICQRGTSLTIQCQVDSQVTMMFWYRQQPGQSLTLIATANQGSEATYESGFVIDKFPISRPNLTFSTLTVSNMSPEDSSIYLCSVGGPGTGYSGANVLTFGAGSRLTVL.